This is a list of T cell receptor beta chains from one sample in a study of cytomegalovirus exposure and HLA in healthy donors. Assay: immunoSEQ multiplex PCR; the TCRdb copy retains only in-frame clones and omits some. The sample yields some 150,000 clones, about 86% seen once. Input material: PBMCs. These receptors were obtained from a woman aged 25 to 39 in good health and CMV-seronegative. Both conserved end residues are part of each CDR3. The D gene is left open where the match is weak. Size is omitted from some rows. Given values are once, few, many or a class for expanded clones.

cdr3_nt | cdr3_aa | clone_size | d_call | j_call | v_call
TGTGCCAGCAGCCACCGACTAGCATACGAGCAGTTCTTC | CASSHRLAYEQFF | . | TRBD2 | TRBJ2-1 | TRBV7-8
TGTGCCAGCAGCTTAGAAGGGCAGGGCCGCTACGAGCAGTACTTC | CASSLEGQGRYEQYF | . | . | TRBJ2-7 | TRBV7-2
TGTGCCAGCAGCTTCAACAGGGTCCCAGATACGCAGTATTTT | CASSFNRVPDTQYF | . | . | TRBJ2-3 | TRBV7-2
TGTGCCAGCAGTTTTCAGGGGGCAAGAGCTAACTATGGCTACACCTTC | CASSFQGARANYGYTF | . | TRBD1 | TRBJ1-2 | TRBV7-9
TGTGCCAGCAGTTACACAGGAGGCTACACCTTC | CASSYTGGYTF | . | . | TRBJ1-2 | TRBV28
TGTGCCATCAGGCGGGAGGCTAACTGGGGTGAAGCTTTCTTT | CAIRREANWGEAFF | . | . | TRBJ1-1 | TRBV10-3
TGTGCCTGGAGTATCGGACAGAATAATTCACCCCTCCACTTT | CAWSIGQNNSPLHF | . | . | TRBJ1-6 | TRBV30
TGTGCCAGCAGTTGGACGGGAAGCACAGATACGCAGTATTTT | CASSWTGSTDTQYF | . | . | TRBJ2-3 | TRBV2
TGTGCCAGCAGCGTATATAGTGCTGGCTACACCTTC | CASSVYSAGYTF | . | . | TRBJ1-2 | TRBV9
TGCAGCGTTGAAGATACGGGGGTTTACTCCTACAATGAGCAGTTCTTC | CSVEDTGVYSYNEQFF | once | . | TRBJ2-1 | TRBV29-1
TGTGCCAGCAGCTTATCATTTAGTGGGGGGGGCACAGATACGCAGTATTTT | CASSLSFSGGGTDTQYF | few | TRBD2 | TRBJ2-3 | TRBV11-2
TGTGCCAGCAGACAGGGATATAATTCACCCCTCCACTTT | CASRQGYNSPLHF | . | . | TRBJ1-6 | TRBV5-6
TGTGCCAGCAGCCTCTCGGAGGGTACGCAGTATTTT | CASSLSEGTQYF | . | . | TRBJ2-3 | TRBV7-9
TGTGCCAGCAGCTTATCAGGAGCGGACTACGAGCAGTGCTTC | CASSLSGADYEQCF | . | . | TRBJ2-7 | TRBV7-6
TGTGCCAGCAGCCCCCTTCGGGGAGCGGGGGGCCACGAGCAGTACTTC | CASSPLRGAGGHEQYF | . | TRBD2 | TRBJ2-7 | TRBV7-8
TGTGCCATCAGTGAGTCGGCGAAACAGGGGTATAGCAATCAGCCCCAGCATTTT | CAISESAKQGYSNQPQHF | . | TRBD1 | TRBJ1-5 | TRBV10-3
TGTGCCAGTAGTGTTACTAGCGGGAGTAATTACGAGCAGTACTTC | CASSVTSGSNYEQYF | . | TRBD2 | TRBJ2-7 | TRBV19
TGTGCCACCCTACCGATCGACGGGGGTACTTACGAGCAGTACTTC | CATLPIDGGTYEQYF | . | . | TRBJ2-7 | TRBV28
TGTGCCTGGGGGACAGGGATTGCAACTAATGAAAAACTGTTTTTT | CAWGTGIATNEKLFF | . | TRBD1 | TRBJ1-4 | TRBV30
TGTGCCAGCAGCTTAGGTGGCCTCGGGACAGGAAAGGAACAAGAGACCCAGTACTTC | CASSLGGLGTGKEQETQYF | once | TRBD1 | TRBJ2-5 | TRBV11-2
TGCGCCAGCAGCCACGGACAGGGGGCTTATGGCTACACCTTC | CASSHGQGAYGYTF | . | TRBD1 | TRBJ1-2 | TRBV5-1
TGTGCCAGCAGCTTAGGACTATTCACAGATACGCAGTATTTT | CASSLGLFTDTQYF | . | . | TRBJ2-3 | TRBV7-9
TGTGCCAGCAGTTACCGTCGGACAGGGGGCCGCTATGGCTACACCTTC | CASSYRRTGGRYGYTF | once | TRBD1 | TRBJ1-2 | TRBV6-6
TGTGCCATCAGTGCGGGGGGGGCCACTGAAGCTTTCTTT | CAISAGGATEAFF | . | . | TRBJ1-1 | TRBV10-3
TGTGCCAGCAGCTTATTGGACAGGGCCCTTTATAGCAATCAGCCCCAGCATTTT | CASSLLDRALYSNQPQHF | . | TRBD1 | TRBJ1-5 | TRBV5-8
TGTGCCAGTAGTATAGCGAACAGACCTAACTATGGCTACACCTTC | CASSIANRPNYGYTF | . | . | TRBJ1-2 | TRBV19
TGTGCCAGCAGTTCAGTGGACAGGGACACTGAAGCTTTCTTT | CASSSVDRDTEAFF | . | TRBD1 | TRBJ1-1 | TRBV6-5
TGTGCCAGCAGCTCCCCTCCCGGGACTAGCGGGGGGGATGGGGAGCTGTTTTTT | CASSSPPGTSGGDGELFF | . | TRBD2 | TRBJ2-2 | TRBV13
TGTGCCAGCAGTTGGGACAGGGCCTCTAAAAATGAGCAGTTCTTC | CASSWDRASKNEQFF | . | TRBD1 | TRBJ2-1 | TRBV5-4
TGTGCCAGCAGTGGACTCGAGAGGCCCTCTGGGGCCAACGTCCTGACTTTC | CASSGLERPSGANVLTF | few | . | TRBJ2-6 | TRBV2
TGTGCCAGCAGTATACATAACACCGGGGAGCTGTTTTTT | CASSIHNTGELFF | . | . | TRBJ2-2 | TRBV6-5
TGTGCCAGCAGCTTAGGCGCCCTCTATAATTCACCCCTCCACTTT | CASSLGALYNSPLHF | . | . | TRBJ1-6 | TRBV7-2
TGTGCCAGCGACGCTTTTTGGGGGCAAGACACCGGGGAGCTGTTTTTT | CASDAFWGQDTGELFF | . | . | TRBJ2-2 | TRBV28